These T cell receptor beta chains were read from a single sample in a study of Ad26.COV2.S vaccination and SARS-CoV-2 variants. Using immunoSEQ multiplex PCR, the repertoire was profiled, and TCRdb retains in-frame clones only, with some absent. The sample has around 380,000 clones; more than 85% are singletons. This specimen was peripheral blood, taken in a trial of Ad26.COV2.S vaccine versus placebo. The source of these receptors is a person between 18 and 65 years old who received the Ad26.COV2.S COVID-19 vaccine or a placebo. The CDR3 runs from the conserved cysteine through the conserved F or W. The order of the fields is D gene, clone size, J gene, V gene, CDR3 DNA, CDR3 protein. A D gene is named only where the DNA matches it firmly. A clone size is listed for some rows: how often the clone was seen (once, few, many), or a class if it is expanded.

-	once	TRBJ2-7	TRBV2	TGTGCCAGCAGTGGGACACTCTCCTACGAGCAGTACTTC	CASSGTLSYEQYF
-	-	TRBJ2-7	TRBV18	TGTGCCAGCTCACCACGGGTCGAGCAGTACTTC	CASSPRVEQYF
TRBD1	-	TRBJ1-4	TRBV4-1	TGCGCCAGCAGCCAAGATTGGAAGACAGGGGATAATGAAAAACTGTTTTTT	CASSQDWKTGDNEKLFF
-	-	TRBJ1-6	TRBV5-8	TGTGCCAGCAGCTTGGGCGGGGGCTACTTCTATAATTCACCCCTCCACTTT	CASSLGGGYFYNSPLHF
-	-	TRBJ2-2	TRBV4-2	TGTGCCAGCAGCCGTTACAGGACGAACACCGGGGAGCTGTTTTTT	CASSRYRTNTGELFF
TRBD1	-	TRBJ1-2	TRBV30	TGTGCCTGGAGTGCATTGGGACAGGGAAACTATGGCTACACCTTC	CAWSALGQGNYGYTF
-	-	TRBJ2-3	TRBV20-1	TGCAGTGCTAGTCATGGGGGGACGACAGATACGCAGTATTTT	CSASHGGTTDTQYF
TRBD2	-	TRBJ2-3	TRBV3-1/TRBV3-2	TGTGCCAGCAGCCAGAGAGCGGGGGCTAGCACAGATACGCAGTATTTT	CASSQRAGASTDTQYF
-	-	TRBJ1-5	TRBV6-1	TGTGCCAGCAGTGAGAACACTAGCAATCAGCCCCAGCATTTT	CASSENTSNQPQHF
-	-	TRBJ1-1	TRBV20-1	TGCAGTGCTAGTAACCCGGGGACAAACAATGAAGCTTTCTTT	CSASNPGTNNEAFF
-	-	TRBJ1-4	TRBV7-2	TGTGCCAGCAGCTTAGTCCAAGGGGCGTATAATGAAAAACTGTTTTTT	CASSLVQGAYNEKLFF
TRBD1	-	TRBJ1-2	TRBV27	TGTGCCAGCAGTTCTTTTTTGACAGGGGCTTTTTCTAACTATGGCTACACCTTC	CASSSFLTGAFSNYGYTF
TRBD1	-	TRBJ2-5	TRBV18	TGTGCCAGCTCACGCAACAGGGGCCAAGAGACCCAGTACTTC	CASSRNRGQETQYF
-	-	TRBJ2-7	TRBV6-6	TGTGCCAGCAGTTACCACGGGACGACCTACGAGCAGTACTTC	CASSYHGTTYEQYF
TRBD1	-	TRBJ1-4	TRBV9	TGTGCCAGCAGCGTAGTCGACAGGGGTTTGTCTAATGAAAAACTGTTTTTT	CASSVVDRGLSNEKLFF
-	once	TRBJ2-3	TRBV20-1	TGCAGTGCTAGTACTAGCACAGATACGCAGTATTTT	CSASTSTDTQYF
-	-	TRBJ1-1	TRBV7-9	TGTGCCAGCAGCTTAGGGACAGAGAACACTGAAGCTTTCTTT	CASSLGTENTEAFF
-	-	TRBJ2-3	TRBV5-4	TGTGCCAGCAGCCCAAACCGACTGGATACGCAGTATTTT	CASSPNRLDTQYF
-	few	TRBJ1-6	TRBV6-5	TGTGCCAGCAGTTCTTTCGGATCACCCCTCCACTTT	CASSSFGSPLHF
-	-	TRBJ1-5	TRBV5-1	TGCGCCAGCAGAAGGGTCAGGCTCCCGAGCAATCAGCCCCAGCATTTT	CASRRVRLPSNQPQHF
TRBD1	-	TRBJ2-5	TRBV11-2	TGTGCCAGCACTTGGACAGGCCAAGAGACCCAGTACTTC	CASTWTGQETQYF
-	-	TRBJ1-1	TRBV7-9	TGTGCCAGCAGCTTAGATTCTTCGAACACTGAAGCTTTCTTT	CASSLDSSNTEAFF